This T cell receptor (beta chain) is from a study of CD8+CD57+ T cells in acquired aplastic anemia. Notes on this clonotype: Its specificity is unknown.

In germline, CDR1 is LNHDA, CDR2 SQIVND (reference sequence). The CDR3 contains 13 residues. V gave up 7 bases and J gave up 6 bases, with 15 bases separating them. The study profiled TCR beta VDJ and CDR3 using genomic DNA as template. TCRdb re-analysed the reads in MiXCR, keeping a single row per CDR3 protein. The sample has around 180,000 distinct CDR3 sequences, less than 50% seen once. It was patients with CD8+CD57+ cell expansion by flow cytometry who were chosen for sequencing. Severe acquired aplastic anemia was present in all patients. Findings and caveats of the study: Controls and patients did not differ significantly in CD8+ Simpson's diversity.

This chain joins TRBV19 and TRBJ1-1, with D possibly matching TRBD1 (6 bases). The clonotype was recovered from a human donor with aplastic anemia. Specimen: sorted CD4+, CD8+, or CD8+CD57+ T cells (not recorded which) from PBMCs. The CDR3 bases are TGTGCCAGTATACCCGGGGGGCACGCTGAAGCTTTCTTT. Its translation: CASIPGGHAEAFF.